The 8 T cell receptor beta chains below were found in one sample sequenced in a study of blood T cell repertoires in COVID-19. Libraries were prepared by immunoSEQ multiplex PCR; TCRdb keeps only in-frame clonotypes and omits some of them. Counted here are 240,000 or so clones, 86% occurring once; the ten biggest clones make up approximately 2.1%. The sequenced sample was PBMCs or T cells enriched from blood (not recorded which). The receptors were gathered from a woman aged 50 to 65 who had recovered from COVID-19.

This sequence joins TRBV4-3 and TRBJ1-1; tentatively, D is TRBD1 (5 bases). The CDR3 runs to 14 residues. With 4 bases removed from V and 5 bases from J, the gap between germline ends came to 14 bases. In germline, CDR1 is LGHNA, CDR2 YSLEER. The CDR3 sequence: CASSPRGVRTEAFF. The CDR3 bases are TGCGCCAGCAGCCCCCGGGGGGTTCGGACTGAAGCTTTCTTT.

The DNA for the CDR3 is TGTGCCAGCAGTTCCGGGACTGACGCTGGCTACACCTTC. Its protein product is CASSSGTDAGYTF. This sequence joins TRBV6-2 or TRBV6-3 and TRBJ1-2; D is perhaps TRBD1 (5 bases). CDR1 and CDR2 from the germline V gene are MNHEY and SVGEGT. The CDR3 covers 13 residues. Deletions cut 4 bases from V and 7 bases from J, with 13 bases between.

Concerning this clone: The same CDR3 also results from other DNA sequences found in this sample. V and J are TRBV5-6 and TRBJ1-5, with D perhaps TRBD1 (5 bases). Germline V gene data show CDR1 as SGHDT and CDR2 as YYEEEE. Trimming took 2 bases from V and 5 from J, leaving 5 bases between them. The CDR3 sequence is 12 residues long. The CDR3 is CASSLGDQPQHF. The CDR3 DNA reads as TGTGCCAGCAGCTTAGGGGATCAGCCCCAGCATTTT.

The rearrangement links TRBV5-1 to TRBJ1-4, with 8 bases lining up with TRBD1. The germline V gene encodes CDR1 SGHRS and CDR2 YFSETQ. J lost 3 bases, V lost 4 bases, and 8 bases had no gene match. The CDR3 totals 16 residues. The CDR3 DNA is TGCGCCAGCAGCCCCGGACAGGGTGCTGCTAATGAAAAACTGTTTTTT. Its translation is CASSPGQGAANEKLFF.

In this sample, this clone turned up once. The chain uses TRBV4-1 and TRBJ2-6, with TRBD1 matching over 11 bases. Germline trimming cut 1 base from V and 1 base from J; bases unmatched to any gene: 6. The CDR3 totals 19 residues. Germline V gene sequence: CDR1 MGHRA, CDR2 YSYEKL. This chain's CDR3 is CASSQAPGTGGSGANVLTF. The CDR3 nucleotides are TGCGCCAGCAGCCAAGCGCCCGGGACAGGGGGGTCTGGGGCCAACGTCCTGACTTTC.

V gene TRBV19 combines with J gene TRBJ1-5; no clear D. The ends were cut back, 6 bases at V and 3 bases at J, with 12 bases in the middle. This CDR3 is 14 amino acids long. From germline, CDR1 is LNHDA and CDR2 SQIVND (reference sequence). In DNA form, the CDR3 reads TGTGCCAGTAGGACTCAGCGTGACAATCAGCCCCAGCATTTT. This codes for CASRTQRDNQPQHF.

CDR3 DNA: TGTGCCAGCAGTGAAGGCGGGGCGTGGACTGAAGCTTTCTTT. Translated: CASSEGGAWTEAFF. J is TRBJ1-1 and V is TRBV6-1, with D perhaps matching TRBD1 (5 bases). V dropped 1 base and J dropped 5 bases, with 11 bases sitting between them. This CDR3 is built from 14 residues. Germline V CDR1 and CDR2: MNHNS, SASEGT.

This chain uses TRBV11-3 with TRBJ1-3; a weak D match, TRBD1 (5 bases). V lost 5 bases and J lost 0, with 26 bases in between. This CDR3 contains 20 residues. Germline CDR1 is SGHNT and CDR2 is YENEEA. CDR3: CASSPHPWGEEGDSGNTIYF. The DNA of the CDR3 is TGTGCCAGCAGCCCACACCCGTGGGGGGAAGAAGGCGACTCTGGAAACACCATATATTTT.